The 14 T cell receptor beta chains given below trace back to one sample, sequenced in a study of beta chain features in type 1 diabetes. Whole-study findings and limits: All four CD4+ subsets of Type 1 diabetes patients contained TCRB CDR3s that were moderately but significantly shorter.

Their specific antigens are unknown. The authors reverse transcribed all of the isolated RNA, so sequencing captured expressed TCRB transcripts. Method: immunoSEQ multiplex PCR; TCRdb's copy keeps in-frame clones and lacks some. The sample comprises approximately 100,000 clones, roughly 28% of which are singletons, and 0.5% to 0.6% rests with the top ten. Sequenced input: central memory CD4+ T cells from blood. The receptors derive from a woman under 30 with type 1 diabetes.

The gene calls are TRBV28 and TRBJ2-2; tentative D call: TRBD1 (6 bases). Germline CDR1 is MDHEN and CDR2 is SYDVKM. CDR3 length: 17 amino acids. The germline V and J ends were trimmed by 6 bases and 5 bases, with 22 bases remaining between them. The CDR3 is CASRMGTDRSRTGELFF. CDR3 nucleotide sequence: TGTGCCAGCAGAATGGGAACCGACAGGAGCAGGACCGGGGAGCTGTTTTTT.

This clone was seen a handful of times. The chain has TRBV5-1 and TRBJ2-1, with 8 bases identical to TRBD2. CDR3 length: 14 residues. With 3 bases clipped from V and 7 bases from J, the junction kept 6 bases outside the gene matches. Germline CDR1 is SGHRS and CDR2 is YFSETQ. For the CDR3, the DNA is TGCGCCAGCAGCTCAAGCGGGAGTGAAAATGAGCAGTTCTTC. This encodes CASSSSGSENEQFF.

The chain recombines TRBV4-2 with TRBJ2-5; the match to TRBD2 covers 10 bases. Germline-derived CDR1 and CDR2 are LGHNA and YNFKEQ. This CDR3 is built from 17 residues. Trimming cost V 4 bases and J 3 bases; bases outside gene matches: 11. The CDR3 here is CASSPLAPLAGEETQYF. In nucleotides, the CDR3 is TGTGCCAGCAGCCCCCTCGCCCCGCTAGCGGGAGAAGAGACCCAGTACTTC.

The sample holds one count of this clone. The rearrangement joins TRBV6-1 to TRBJ2-5, with 9 positions matching TRBD1. The CDR3 covers 14 residues. Germline trimming cut 5 bases from V and 4 bases from J; bases unmatched to any gene: 5. Germline values: CDR1 MNHNS, CDR2 SASEGT. CDR3 sequence reads: CASSKTGGRETQYF. Written as DNA, the CDR3 is TGTGCCAGCAGTAAAACAGGGGGCCGAGAGACCCAGTACTTC.

The V call is TRBV28, the J call TRBJ2-5, with 7 bases aligning to TRBD1. The CDR3 totals 16 residues. V was clipped by 5 bases and J by 3 bases; unmatched bases: 12. The V gene's germline CDR1 is MDHEN and CDR2 SYDVKM. In DNA, the CDR3 is TGTGCCAGCAGTCGCCTACAGGGGCGACTTAAAGAGACCCAGTACTTC. Translation: CASSRLQGRLKETQYF.

The chain employs TRBV7-9 and TRBJ2-3; D is uncertain. Germline loops: CDR1 SEHNR, CDR2 FQNEAQ (reference sequence). The CDR3 consists of 14 residues. Trimming shortened V by 5 bases and J by 1 base, and 10 bases separated the two germline ends. CDR3 in amino acids: CASSIQQGTDTQYF. In DNA, the CDR3 is TGTGCCAGCAGCATACAGCAGGGCACAGATACGCAGTATTTT. Using reference TRBV7-9 and TRBJ2-3 for the parts outside the CDR3, the full variable domain is DTGVSQNPRHKITKRGQNVTFRCDPISEHNRLYWYRQTLGQGPEFLTYFQNEAQLEKSRLLSDRFSAERPKGSFSTLEIQRTEQGDSAMYLCASSIQQGTDTQYFGPGTRLTVL.

This clone has more than one count but fewer than ten. The V call is TRBV7-9, the J call TRBJ2-1; 9 bases fit TRBD2. Germline-derived CDR1 and CDR2 are SEHNR and FQNEAQ (reference sequence). V shed 5 bases, J shed 10 bases, and the junction held 18 bases outside the gene matches. This CDR3 comprises 17 residues. DNA of the CDR3: TGTGCCAGCAGCCCTGAAGAGTCTAGCGGGATCTTTCGGGAGCAGTTCTTC. As protein: CASSPEESSGIFREQFF.

This clone was seen a handful of times. CDR3 residues: CASSPDPGGGTQYF. The CDR3 DNA follows: TGTGCCAGCTCACCAGATCCAGGAGGTGGGACCCAGTACTTC. The chain has TRBV18 and TRBJ2-5, with TRBD2 as a possible D gene (5 bases). Germline V gene sequence: CDR1 KGHSH, CDR2 LQKENI. The CDR3 is made up of 14 amino acids. V dropped 2 bases and J dropped 7 bases, with 14 bases sitting between them.

This clone showed up just a few times. CDR3 DNA sequence: TGTGCCAGTAGTCAGACTAGCGGGAGCTCCTACAATGAGCAGTTCTTC. Translating gives CASSQTSGSSYNEQFF. The chain employs TRBV19 and TRBJ2-1; TRBD2 matches at 12 bases. The V gene end was trimmed by 5 bases and the J gene end by 0 bases; junction bases not matched to a gene: 2. The CDR3 length is 16 residues. The germline V gene encodes CDR1 LNHDA and CDR2 SQIVND (reference sequence).

This clone has more than one count but fewer than ten. The rearrangement uses TRBV5-1 and TRBJ2-1; TRBD2 is a possible D gene (6 bases). In germline, CDR1 is SGHRS, CDR2 YFSETQ. The CDR3 has 15 residues. The V end lost 4 bases, the J end lost 2 bases, and 13 bases lay between the germline ends. CDR3 region: CASSPGTYTYNEQFF. The CDR3 DNA reads TGCGCCAGCAGCCCCGGGACTTACACCTACAATGAGCAGTTCTTC. Using reference TRBV5-1 and TRBJ2-1 for the parts outside the CDR3, the full variable domain is KAGVTQTPRYLIKTRGQQVTLSCSPISGHRSVSWYQQTPGQGLQFLFEYFSETQRNKGNFPGRFSGRQFSNSRSEMNVSTLELGDSALYLCASSPGTYTYNEQFFGPGTRLTVL.

There are a few counts of this clone. The chain employs TRBV2 and TRBJ2-1, with 7 bases aligning to TRBD2. The CDR3 contains 14 residues. Germline assignment: CDR1 SNHLY and CDR2 FYNNEI. Unmatched junction bases numbered 3, after V lost 4 bases and J lost 3 bases. CDR3 amino acids: CASSVQRDYNEQFF. The CDR3 coding sequence is TGTGCCAGCAGTGTCCAGCGGGACTACAATGAGCAGTTCTTC. The complete variable domain, with remaining parts taken from reference TRBV2 and TRBJ2-1, reads EPEVTQTPSHQVTQMGQEVILRCVPISNHLYFYWYRQILGQKVEFLVSFYNNEISEKSEIFDDQFSVERPDGSNFTLKIRSTKLEDSAMYFCASSVQRDYNEQFFGPGTRLTVL.

The V and J genes are TRBV18 and TRBJ2-3; TRBD2 aligns across 13 bases. The CDR3 runs 17 residues. V lost 5 bases to trimming and J lost 6 bases; unmatched junction nucleotides: 11. Germline loops: CDR1 KGHSH, CDR2 LQKENI. The CDR3 loop is CASSSRTSGGDADTQYF. CDR3 bases: TGTGCCAGCTCATCCCGGACTAGCGGGGGAGATGCGGATACGCAGTATTTT.

This clone came up a few times. The rearrangement joins TRBV18 to TRBJ1-2, with D maybe TRBD1 (5 bases). This CDR3 comprises 14 residues. The germline CDR1 and CDR2 sequences are KGHSH and LQKENI. The V and J ends lost 2 bases and 7 bases respectively, with 14 bases between them. The CDR3 protein is CASSPDQGSAGYTF. In DNA form, the CDR3 reads TGTGCCAGCTCACCAGATCAGGGTTCGGCTGGCTACACCTTC. The full variable domain, rest sourced from reference TRBV18 and TRBJ1-2, is NAGVMQNPRHLVRRRGQEARLRCSPMKGHSHVYWYRQLPEEGLKFMVYLQKENIIDESGMPKERFSAEFPKEGPSILRIQQVVRGDSAAYFCASSPDQGSAGYTFGSGTRLTVV.

The genes are TRBV13 and TRBJ1-4, with 10 bases fitting TRBD1. This CDR3 region has 15 residues. V shed 3 bases, J shed 7 bases, and the junction held 5 bases outside the gene matches. The germline V gene encodes CDR1 PRHDT and CDR2 FYEKMQ (reference sequence). The chain's CDR3 is CASSFPGQGTEKLFF. CDR3 DNA sequence: TGTGCCAGCAGCTTCCCGGGACAGGGGACTGAAAAACTGTTTTTT.